Listed here are 31 T cell receptor beta chains from one sample, sequenced in a study of CD8+ T cells in alopecia areata. Treatment: oral pan-JAK inhibitor, 5-10 mg twice daily. Extracted from the samples, RNA was reverse transcribed into cDNA to serve as the sequencing template. The method was immunoSEQ multiplex PCR; TCRdb's version includes in-frame clones alone and lacks a portion of them. Of some 170,000 clones in the sample, approximately 52% were seen once. Sequences were derived from CD4+ T cells sorted from blood, sampled between weeks 55 and 65, from a patient treated with tofacitinib. These receptors were taken from a human donor with alopecia areata.

The rearrangement links TRBV19 to TRBJ2-3, with D maybe TRBD1 (6 bases). The germline gives CDR1 LNHDA, CDR2 SQIVND (reference sequence). This CDR3 has 13 residues. Trimming shortened V by 6 bases and J by 0 bases, and 7 bases separated the two germline ends. The CDR3 bases are TGTGCCAGTAGACAGGGCAGCACAGATACGCAGTATTTT. It is translated as CASRQGSTDTQYF.

J is TRBJ1-4 and V is TRBV15, with 9 positions matching TRBD1. J lost 7 bases, V lost 4 bases, and 10 bases had no gene match. CDR1 and CDR2 from the germline V gene are LNHNV and YYDKDF (reference sequence). This CDR3 has 16 amino acids. Here the CDR3 reads CATSKGGQGRGEKLFF. In DNA form, the CDR3 reads TGTGCCACCAGCAAAGGTGGACAGGGGCGGGGTGAAAAACTGTTTTTT.

The gene calls are TRBV15 and TRBJ2-5, with TRBD1 identical over 9 bases. The V gene end was trimmed by 3 bases and the J gene end by 7 bases; junction bases not matched to a gene: 12. The CDR3 has 16 amino acids. CDR1 is LNHNV and CDR2 is YYDKDF in the germline V gene (reference sequence). The DNA for the CDR3 is TGTGCCACCAGCAGGGAAGCCGGGACAGGGAAGGTGACCCAGTACTTC. It encodes CATSREAGTGKVTQYF.

This chain connects TRBV7-8 to TRBJ2-1, with TRBD2 as a possible D gene (6 bases). This CDR3 has 12 amino acids. Trimming left V 5 bases short and J 8 bases short, with 10 bases between. Per the germline V gene, CDR1 is SGHVS and CDR2 is FQNEAQ. The CDR3 reads CASSRPGDEQFF. The CDR3, as DNA: TGTGCCAGCAGCAGGCCGGGGGATGAGCAGTTCTTC.

The chain uses TRBV13 and TRBJ2-5; D is possibly TRBD1 (7 bases). This CDR3 region has 14 residues. Germline values: CDR1 PRHDT, CDR2 FYEKMQ (reference sequence). V lost 5 bases and J lost 5, with 15 bases in between. For the CDR3, the DNA is TGTGCCAGCAGCCCAGAACAGGGGAGGGAGACCCAGTACTTC. Its protein is CASSPEQGRETQYF.

V gene TRBV30 combines with J gene TRBJ1-4, with D perhaps TRBD1 (5 bases). This CDR3 region has 13 residues. Per the germline V gene, CDR1 is GTSNPN and CDR2 is SVGIG (reference sequence). The V end lost 0 bases, the J end lost 8 bases, and 10 bases lay between the germline ends. CDR3 DNA sequence: TGTGCCTGGAGTGTCCAGGGAGGCGAAAAACTGTTTTTT. Protein: CAWSVQGGEKLFF.

This clone turned up a few times. The chain combines TRBV29-1 with TRBJ1-2, with D tentatively TRBD1 (6 bases). Germline CDR1 reads SQVTM; CDR2 reads ANQGSEA. Trimming cost V 4 bases and J 8 bases, with 14 bases left between them. This CDR3 contains 12 residues. DNA of the CDR3: TGCAGCGTTGCGCGCGGACAGTACGGCTACACCTTC. Encoded protein: CSVARGQYGYTF.

The chain has TRBV30 and TRBJ1-4; D perhaps matches TRBD1 (5 bases). Trimming removed 0 bases from V and 10 bases from J, with 9 bases in between. CDR3 size: 12 residues. CDR1 is GTSNPN and CDR2 is SVGIG in the germline V gene (reference sequence). The DNA of the CDR3 is TGTGCCTGGAGTGTACCTACAGGAAAACTGTTTTTT. Translated, it gives CAWSVPTGKLFF.

This clone was seen a single time. V gene TRBV5-1 combines with J gene TRBJ2-3; 7 bases fit TRBD2. The CDR3 totals 16 residues. CDR1 is SGHRS and CDR2 is YFSETQ in the germline V gene. Germline trimming cut 3 bases from V and 2 bases from J; bases unmatched to any gene: 9. This CDR3 is CASSWRGGADTDTQYF. Written as DNA, the CDR3 is TGCGCCAGCAGCTGGAGGGGAGGGGCGGACACAGATACGCAGTATTTT.

The chain has TRBV29-1 and TRBJ2-7; perhaps TRBD1 as D (5 bases). The CDR3 is made up of 15 amino acids. Germline CDR1 SQVTM, CDR2 ANQGSEA. Trimming left V 4 bases short and J 0 bases short, with 16 bases between. The CDR3 nucleotides are TGCAGCGTTGGGGGCGGTCTAATGAGCTCCTACGAGCAGTACTTC. Protein sequence: CSVGGGLMSSYEQYF.

The CDR3 nucleotides read TGTGCCAGCAGCGTATCGGCCAGGGCTGGCTACACCTTC. This sequence encodes CASSVSARAGYTF. The chain links TRBV9 to TRBJ1-2; tentative D call: TRBD1 (5 bases). The germline V and J ends were trimmed by 1 base and 7 bases, with 11 bases remaining between them. The CDR3 covers 13 residues. Germline CDR1 and CDR2: SGDLS and YYNGEE.

This clone was seen a few times. The chain combines TRBV7-2 with TRBJ2-5, with D perhaps matching TRBD1 (7 bases). Germline-derived CDR1 and CDR2 are SGHTA and FQGNSA. CDR3 length: 18 amino acids. Trimming left V 10 bases short and J 2 bases short, with 29 bases between. The CDR3 region has the DNA TGTGCCATCGGAGGGGGCCTAGTAACCCCGAGGCCTCAAGAGACCCAGTACTTC. Its protein is CAIGGGLVTPRPQETQYF. Combining the CDR3 with reference TRBV7-2 and TRBJ2-5 gives the whole variable domain GAGVSQSPSNKVTEKGKDVELRCDPISGHTALYWYRQSLGQGLEFLIYFQGNSAPDKSGLPSDRFSAERTGGSVSTLTIQRTQQEDSAVYLCAIGGGLVTPRPQETQYFGPGTRLLVL.

This clone was seen just once. One end of the junction fails to match germline, which may point to a read error. This chain links TRBV7-2 with TRBJ2-5, with 14 nucleotides matching TRBD2. Germline V lookup: CDR1 SGHTA, CDR2 FQGNSA. The CDR3 extends over 16 amino acids. The CDR3 spells CASSTGLAGGQESQYF. DNA of the CDR3: TGTGCCAGCAGCACTGGACTAGCGGGGGGTCAAGAGTCCCAGTACTTC.

This clone showed up many times. CDR3 protein: CASSPRGSSTDTQYF. CDR3 nucleotide sequence: TGTGCCAGCAGCCCAAGAGGGTCAAGCACAGATACGCAGTATTTT. The rearrangement links TRBV7-9 to TRBJ2-3, with D maybe TRBD2 (5 bases). The germline V and J ends were trimmed by 5 bases and 0 bases, with 12 bases remaining between them. Germline CDR1 reads SEHNR; CDR2 reads FQNEAQ (reference sequence). The CDR3 has 15 amino acids.

V gene TRBV6-5 combines with J gene TRBJ1-2; tentatively, D is TRBD1 (5 bases). In germline, CDR1 is MNHEY, CDR2 SVGAGI. The CDR3 sequence is 14 residues long. Trimming took 4 bases from V and 4 from J, leaving 13 bases between them. This CDR3 reads CASSSQRGLYGYTF. The CDR3 coding sequence is TGTGCCAGCAGTTCCCAGAGGGGCCTCTATGGCTACACCTTC.

In its sample, this clone was seen a few times. The rearrangement links TRBV29-1 to TRBJ1-2; D is possibly TRBD1 (5 bases). Germline V gene lookup returns CDR1 SQVTM and CDR2 ANQGSEA. The CDR3 is 14 residues long. Trimming left V 0 bases short and J 2 bases short, with 10 bases between. CDR3 region: CSVEDRTRNYGYTF. The CDR3 region has the DNA TGCAGCGTTGAAGATAGGACAAGGAACTATGGCTACACCTTC. The whole variable domain, remainder taken from reference TRBV29-1 and TRBJ1-2, is SAVISQKPSRDICQRGTSLTIQCQVDSQVTMMFWYRQQPGQSLTLIATANQGSEATYESGFVIDKFPISRPNLTFSTLTVSNMSPEDSSIYLCSVEDRTRNYGYTFGSGTRLTVV.

This clone turned up a few times. The sample carries other DNA sequences with the same CDR3. V gene TRBV29-1 combines with J gene TRBJ2-3; no reliable D call. CDR3 size: 10 residues. V was clipped by 6 bases and J by 3 bases, with 4 bases between them. Germline-derived CDR1 and CDR2 are SQVTM and ANQGSEA. The DNA of the CDR3 is TGCAGCGTGGGGACAGATACGCAGTATTTT. The encoded protein is CSVGTDTQYF.

This clone was found a few times. V is TRBV7-3 and J is TRBJ1-6; 7 bases are a match to TRBD1. The germline gives CDR1 SGHTA, CDR2 FQGTGA. The CDR3 has 15 amino acids. V dropped 5 bases and J dropped 10; count of bases not matched to a gene: 11. The CDR3 DNA reads as TGTGCCAGCAGCCTAGGACAGGCGACCTGGTCACCCCTCCACTTT. Its protein is CASSLGQATWSPLHF. The full variable domain, with the rest looked up from reference TRBV7-3 and TRBJ1-6, is GAGVSQTPSNKVTEKGKYVELRCDPISGHTALYWYRQSLGQGPEFLIYFQGTGAADDSGLPNDRFFAVRPEGSVSTLKIQRTERGDSAVYLCASSLGQATWSPLHFGNGTRLTVT.

CDR3 loop: CASCLSRLLDTEAFF. DNA of the CDR3: TGCGCCAGCTGCCTGTCCCGATTATTGGACACTGAAGCTTTCTTT. This sequence joins TRBV5-1 and TRBJ1-1; no clear D. This CDR3 has 15 amino acids. The germline V gene encodes CDR1 SGHRS and CDR2 YFSETQ. Trimming removed 7 bases at V and 3 bases at J, with 19 bases between.

The chain recombines TRBV6-5 with TRBJ2-3, with TRBD1 matching over 9 bases. The J segment lost 9 bases and the V segment lost 5 bases, leaving 9 bases of the junction unmatched. The CDR3 contains 14 residues. CDR1 and CDR2 from the germline V gene are MNHEY and SVGAGI. The CDR3 loop is CASSDGDRASTQYF. In DNA form, the CDR3 reads TGTGCCAGCAGTGACGGGGACAGGGCATCCACGCAGTATTTT.

V usage is TRBV15 and J usage is TRBJ1-1, with a possible D match to TRBD1 (5 bases). The germline CDR1 and CDR2 sequences are LNHNV and YYDKDF (reference sequence). CDR3 length: 14 residues. V dropped 4 bases and J dropped 0 bases, with 9 bases sitting between them. Written as DNA, the CDR3 is TGTGCCACCAGCATACGACAGATGAACACTGAAGCTTTCTTT. This translates into CATSIRQMNTEAFF.

The chain joins TRBV5-1 to TRBJ2-4; D not certain. CDR1 SGHRS and CDR2 YFSETQ come from the germline V gene. V gave up 4 bases and J gave up 5 bases, with 13 bases separating them. The CDR3 spans 14 residues. The CDR3 sequence: CASSPSRRQNIQYF. CDR3 DNA sequence: TGCGCCAGCAGCCCGTCCAGGCGACAAAACATTCAGTACTTC.

This clone was seen once. This chain links TRBV5-1 with TRBJ1-5; D not certain. Trimming left V 0 bases short and J 0 bases short, with 7 bases between. CDR3 size: 15 residues. Germline CDR1 is SGHRS and CDR2 is YFSETQ. In DNA, the CDR3 is TGCGCCAGCAGCTTGGGCCCTTATAGCAATCAGCCCCAGCATTTT. Protein: CASSLGPYSNQPQHF. The full variable domain, completed using reference TRBV5-1 and TRBJ1-5, is KAGVTQTPRYLIKTRGQQVTLSCSPISGHRSVSWYQQTPGQGLQFLFEYFSETQRNKGNFPGRFSGRQFSNSRSEMNVSTLELGDSALYLCASSLGPYSNQPQHFGDGTRLSIL.

The rearrangement uses TRBV6-6 and TRBJ2-1, with TRBD2 as a possible D gene (6 bases). The length of the CDR3 is 15 residues. Germline-derived CDR1 and CDR2 are MNHNY and SVGAGI (reference sequence). Deletions cut 7 bases from V and 2 bases from J, with 15 bases between. The CDR3 DNA is TGTGCCAGCACCTTTAGCGGAAGCCCCTACAATGAGCAGTTCTTC. Translation: CASTFSGSPYNEQFF.

Only a few counts were recorded for this clone. The V call is TRBV4-1, the J call TRBJ2-7, with TRBD1 matching 7 bases. The CDR3 runs to 13 residues. V lost 2 bases to trimming and J lost 6 bases; unmatched junction nucleotides: 4. The germline gives CDR1 MGHRA, CDR2 YSYEKL. This CDR3 reads CASSQTPGGEQYF. CDR3 nucleotide sequence: TGCGCCAGCAGCCAAACTCCAGGGGGCGAGCAGTACTTC.

This clone was picked up a small number of times. The rearrangement links TRBV2 to TRBJ2-3, with TRBD1 matching 7 bases. Per germline, CDR1 SNHLY and CDR2 FYNNEI. This CDR3 region has 15 residues. V shed 6 bases and J 2 bases; nucleotides not matched to a gene: 8. The CDR3 reads CASRGQVVLTDTQYF. CDR3 nucleotides: TGTGCCAGCAGAGGACAGGTCGTACTCACAGATACGCAGTATTTT.

This clone appeared a few times. The chain is built from TRBV19 and TRBJ1-5; possible D gene TRBD1, 6 bases. This CDR3 is built from 15 residues. Germline lookup yields CDR1 LNHDA and CDR2 SQIVND (reference sequence). V was cut by 4 bases and J by 5 bases, with 15 bases left in between. This CDR3 reads CASSTQDSIYQPQHF. The CDR3 DNA is TGTGCCAGTAGTACCCAGGACAGTATATATCAGCCCCAGCATTTT.

The chain recombines TRBV7-9 with TRBJ1-2, with D uncertain. CDR3 length equals 13 residues. The V and J ends lost 10 bases and 7 bases respectively, with 19 bases between them. CDR1 is SEHNR, CDR2 FQNEAQ, per germline (reference sequence). The CDR3 DNA follows: TGTGCCACGGGAACTGACGGGCGACGTGGCTACACCTTC. It yields the protein CATGTDGRRGYTF.

The V and J genes are TRBV7-9 and TRBJ2-5; 9 bases agree with TRBD1. The germline V gene encodes CDR1 SEHNR and CDR2 FQNEAQ (reference sequence). The CDR3 contains 15 residues. The V gene end was trimmed by 4 bases and the J gene end by 2 bases; junction bases not matched to a gene: 5. CDR3 DNA sequence: TGTGCCAGCAGCTCCCTCGGGACAGGGCAAGAGACCCAGTACTTC. This translates into CASSSLGTGQETQYF.

This sequence joins TRBV7-9 and TRBJ2-4; tentative D call: TRBD1 (6 bases). V lost 3 bases and J lost 6, with 18 bases in between. The V gene's germline CDR1 is SEHNR and CDR2 FQNEAQ (reference sequence). This CDR3 spans 16 amino acids. CDR3 sequence (DNA): TGTGCCAGCAGCTTGGGGGCCGGGACGACGCGAAACATTCAGTACTTC. As protein: CASSLGAGTTRNIQYF.

The CDR3 spells CASSRRESNQPQHF. DNA of the CDR3: TGCGCCAGCAGCCGCAGGGAGAGCAATCAGCCCCAGCATTTT. The rearrangement uses TRBV4-1 and TRBJ1-5; D might be TRBD1 (5 bases). V lost 4 bases, J lost 1 base, and 8 bases lay in between. Germline assignment: CDR1 MGHRA and CDR2 YSYEKL. This CDR3 is built from 14 residues.